This TCR beta chain was captured by sequencing in a study of cytomegalovirus exposure and HLA in healthy donors. General study results and limits: TCR beta sequences reportedly predicted most subjects' HLA-A and HLA-B alleles accurately. Another analysis was done later, and it associated around 16,000 TCR beta sequences with HLA alleles at 0.05 false discovery rate.

On this clone: What it binds is unknown.

With 60 Vbeta and 13 Jbeta primers, the PCR was carried out. Some clones are missing from TCRdb's copy, which holds only in-frame ones; the method was immunoSEQ multiplex PCR. This sample has approximately 110,000 clones, with approximately 80% found just once. Germline V gene sequence: CDR1 MGHDK, CDR2 SYGVNS. The V segment lost 2 bases and the J segment 5 bases; nucleotides outside the gene matches: 5. CDR3 length: 15 residues. This receptor was identified in a woman under 40 in good health and CMV-seronegative. Input material: PBMCs. This sequence joins TRBV25-1 and TRBJ1-5, with 8 bases identical to TRBD1. The CDR3 spells CASSEAGQGDQPQHF. CDR3 coding DNA: TGTGCCAGCAGTGAAGCCGGACAGGGAGATCAGCCCCAGCATTTT.